These T cell receptor beta chains were read from a single sample in a study of blood T cell repertoires in COVID-19. Assay used: immunoSEQ multiplex PCR; TCRdb lists only in-frame clones, some missing. In the table there are around 110,000 clones, roughly 88% of which are singletons. Material for sequencing was peripheral blood. The receptors originated from a woman in her 70s with acute or convalescent COVID-19. Each CDR3 is given without its conserved first and last residue. The order of the fields is J gene, V gene, CDR3 protein.

>TRBJ2-4|TRBV4-2
ASSQALGLAGQGAKNIQY
>TRBJ2-5|TRBV18
ASSQGQGRETQY
>TRBJ1-1|TRBV5-1
ASSLGENTEAF
>TRBJ2-1|TRBV24-1
ATSDMTSGGDEQF
>TRBJ2-1|TRBV3-1/TRBV3-2
ASSQDWASNEQF
>TRBJ1-6|TRBV23-1
ASSQSPGSPLH
>TRBJ2-7|TRBV5-4
ASSSLPGTTYEQY
>TRBJ1-2|TRBV18
ASSPKHGANYGYT
>TRBJ1-5|TRBV12-3/TRBV12-4
ASSLVTTQPQH
>TRBJ2-3|TRBV18
ASSPSLGGGEDTQY
>TRBJ2-7|TRBV5-1
ASSLDTGVYEQY
>TRBJ1-2|TRBV6-6
ASSYPSEGFYGYT
>TRBJ2-3|TRBV27
ASSLQWPDTQY
>TRBJ1-5|TRBV6-5
ASSPGGGRNQPQH
>TRBJ2-1|TRBV6-5
ASQQGASYNEQF
>TRBJ2-7|TRBV5-6
ASSFTASGRTGEQY
>TRBJ2-7|TRBV7-3
ASSTGLAGAKQY
>TRBJ2-3|TRBV5-1
ASSSRTGTDTQY
>TRBJ2-2|TRBV19
ASSLPLRSGASRGELF
>TRBJ2-2|TRBV12-3/TRBV12-4
ASSSTGGAELF
>TRBJ2-7|TRBV6-6
ASSRSGDLSYEQY
>TRBJ2-7|TRBV5-6
ASSLGGLEQY
>TRBJ1-2|TRBV19
ASSTSGEGIYGYT
>TRBJ1-1|TRBV6-5
ASTKTGMNTEAF
>TRBJ1-5|TRBV2
ASRDSSYSNQPQH